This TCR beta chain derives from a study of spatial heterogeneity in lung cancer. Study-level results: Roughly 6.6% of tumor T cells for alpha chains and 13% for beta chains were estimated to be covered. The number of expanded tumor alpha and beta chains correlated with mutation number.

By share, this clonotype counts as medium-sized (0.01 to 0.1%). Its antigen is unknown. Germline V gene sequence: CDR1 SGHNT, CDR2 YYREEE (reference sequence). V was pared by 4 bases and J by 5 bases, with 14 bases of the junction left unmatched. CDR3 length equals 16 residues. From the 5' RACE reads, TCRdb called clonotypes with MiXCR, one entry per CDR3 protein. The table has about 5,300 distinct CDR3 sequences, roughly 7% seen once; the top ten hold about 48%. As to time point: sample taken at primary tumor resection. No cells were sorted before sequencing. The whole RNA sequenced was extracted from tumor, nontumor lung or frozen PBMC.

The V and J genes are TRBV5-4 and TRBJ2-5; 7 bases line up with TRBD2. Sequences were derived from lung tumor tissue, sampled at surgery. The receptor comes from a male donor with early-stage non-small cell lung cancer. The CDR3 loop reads CASSRVDGRLGETQYF. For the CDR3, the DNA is TGTGCCAGCAGCCGAGTCGACGGGAGGCTCGGGGAGACCCAGTACTTC.